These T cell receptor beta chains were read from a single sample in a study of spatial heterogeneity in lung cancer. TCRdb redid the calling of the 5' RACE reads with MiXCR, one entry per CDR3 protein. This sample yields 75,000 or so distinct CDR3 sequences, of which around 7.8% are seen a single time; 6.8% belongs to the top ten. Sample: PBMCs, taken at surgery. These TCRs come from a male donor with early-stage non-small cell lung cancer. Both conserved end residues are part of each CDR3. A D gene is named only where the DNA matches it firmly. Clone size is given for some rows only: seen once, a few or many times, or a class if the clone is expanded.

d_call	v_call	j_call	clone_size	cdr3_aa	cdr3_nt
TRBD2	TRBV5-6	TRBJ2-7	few	CASTKGVAGGEQYF	TGTGCCAGCACCAAGGGCGTAGCGGGAGGTGAGCAGTACTTC
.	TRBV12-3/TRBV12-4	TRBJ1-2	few	CASSPLGMGGYTF	.
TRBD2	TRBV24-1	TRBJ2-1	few	CATSDPGLAGLVNEQFF	TGTGCCACCAGTGACCCCGGACTAGCGGGCCTCGTAAATGAGCAGTTCTTC
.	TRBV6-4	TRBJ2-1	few	CASSRGPGYNEQFF	TGTGCCAGCAGTCGGGGACCGGGCTACAATGAGCAGTTCTTC
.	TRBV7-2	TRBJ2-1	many	CASSSTSGTVFF	TGTGCCAGCAGCTCGACCTCCGGGACGGTGTTCTTC
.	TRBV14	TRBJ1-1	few	CASSQGASGRENEAFF	TGTGCCAGCAGCCAAGGAGCTTCTGGCAGGGAGAATGAAGCTTTCTTT
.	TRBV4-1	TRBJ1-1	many	CASSSRAGTLSTEAFF	TGCGCCAGCAGCAGTCGAGCAGGAACCTTGTCCACTGAAGCTTTCTTT
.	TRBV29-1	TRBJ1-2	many	CSVEDRSNYGYTF	TGCAGCGTTGAGGACAGATCTAACTATGGCTACACCTTC
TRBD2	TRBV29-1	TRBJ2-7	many	CSSWGGDEQYF	TGCAGCTCTTGGGGAGGGGACGAGCAGTACTTC
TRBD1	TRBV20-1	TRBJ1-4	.	CSARDTQGNEKLFF	TGCAGTGCTAGAGATACACAGGGGAATGAAAAACTGTTTTTT
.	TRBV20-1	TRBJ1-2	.	CSASSPTQTFSYGYTF	TGCAGTGCTTCCTCCCCTACACAGACTTTTTCATATGGCTACACCTTC
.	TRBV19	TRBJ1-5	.	CASSTGWRDSNQPQHF	TGTGCCAGTAGTACCGGCTGGAGGGATAGCAATCAGCCCCAGCATTTT
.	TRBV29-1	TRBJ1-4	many	CSVGDAATNEKLFF	TGCAGCGTGGGTGACGCAGCAACTAATGAAAAACTGTTTTTT
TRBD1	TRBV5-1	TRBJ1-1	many	CASSFQAQGTNTEAFF	TGCGCCAGCAGCTTCCAGGCACAGGGGACGAACACTGAAGCTTTCTTT
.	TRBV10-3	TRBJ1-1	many	CAISEGRDTEAFF	TGTGCCATCAGTGAAGGGAGGGACACTGAAGCTTTCTTT
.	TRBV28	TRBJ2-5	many	CASSSTYPTVQETQYF	TGTGCCAGCAGCTCTACCTACCCGACAGTCCAAGAGACCCAGTACTTC
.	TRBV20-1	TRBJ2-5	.	CSAPTAWETQYF	TGCAGTGCTCCCACGGCTTGGGAGACCCAGTACTTC
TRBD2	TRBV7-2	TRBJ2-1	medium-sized	CASSRGGGYNEQFF	TGTGCCAGCAGCCGCGGCGGGGGTTACAATGAGCAGTTCTTC
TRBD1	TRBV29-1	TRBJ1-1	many	CSATGTANTEAFF	TGCAGCGCTACCGGGACAGCGAACACTGAAGCTTTCTTT
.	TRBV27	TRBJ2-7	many	CASSPLSYEQYF	TGTGCCAGCAGTCCCCTCTCCTACGAGCAGTACTTC
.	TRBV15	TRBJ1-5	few	CATSRDYLHRVEPQHF	TGTGCCACCAGCAGAGATTATTTGCACAGGGTGGAGCCCCAGCATTTT
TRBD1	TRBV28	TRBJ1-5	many	CASRDRVYRNQPQHF	TGTGCCAGCAGGGACAGGGTTTATCGGAATCAGCCCCAGCATTTT
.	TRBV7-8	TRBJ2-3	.	CASSFLDTQYF	TGTGCCAGCAGCTTTTTAGATACGCAGTATTTT
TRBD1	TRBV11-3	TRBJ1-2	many	CASSPSTGNYGYTF	TGTGCCAGCAGCCCCTCGACAGGGAACTATGGCTACACCTTC
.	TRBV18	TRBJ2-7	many	CASSPRAGTSNSEQYF	TGTGCCAGCTCACCGCGGGCCGGGACTTCTAATTCGGAGCAGTACTTC
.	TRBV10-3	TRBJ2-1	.	CAISGLGTTNEQFF	TGTGCCATCAGTGGACTTGGGACCACCAATGAGCAGTTCTTC
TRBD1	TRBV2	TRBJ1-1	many	CASSQGAQTEAFF	TGTGCCAGCAGTCAGGGGGCCCAAACTGAAGCTTTCTTT
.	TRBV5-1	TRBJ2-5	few	CASSSGQTGTQYF	TGCGCCAGCAGCTCGGGACAAACTGGGACCCAGTACTTC
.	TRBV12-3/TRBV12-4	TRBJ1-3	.	CASTYDDRPFSGNTIYF	TGTGCCAGCACTTACGATGACAGGCCCTTTTCTGGAAACACCATATATTTT
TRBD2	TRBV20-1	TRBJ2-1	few	CSATLAGGAYNEQFF	TGCAGTGCTACCCTAGCGGGAGGAGCCTACAATGAGCAGTTCTTC
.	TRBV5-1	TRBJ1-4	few	CASSSNPGGVEKLFF	TGCGCCAGCAGCTCCAACCCTGGGGGCGTCGAAAAACTGTTTTTT
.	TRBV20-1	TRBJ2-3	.	CSAQGTSRTQYF	TGCAGTGCCCAAGGCACTAGCCGTACGCAGTATTTT
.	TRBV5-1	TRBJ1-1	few	CARSPPGTLNTEAFF	TGCGCCAGAAGCCCCCCCGGGACTTTGAACACTGAAGCTTTCTTT
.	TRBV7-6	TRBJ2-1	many	CASSSLRGSSYNEQFF	TGTGCCAGCAGCTCGCTGAGGGGAAGCTCCTACAATGAGCAGTTCTTC
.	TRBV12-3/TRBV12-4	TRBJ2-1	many	CASSLGQLNEQFF	TGTGCCAGCAGCTTAGGACAGTTGAATGAGCAGTTCTTC
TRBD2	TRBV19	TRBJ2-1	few	CASSIGRLAASYNEQFF	TGTGCCAGTAGTATAGGGCGACTAGCGGCCTCCTACAATGAGCAGTTCTTC
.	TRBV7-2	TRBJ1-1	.	CASSLGVLNTEAFF	TGTGCCAGCAGCTTAGGAGTACTGAACACTGAAGCTTTCTTT
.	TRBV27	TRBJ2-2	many	CASSPSGSRYTGELFF	TGTGCCAGCAGTCCCTCCGGGAGCAGATACACCGGGGAGCTGTTTTTT
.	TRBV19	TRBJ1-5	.	CASSSTLNSNQPQHF	TGTGCCAGTAGTTCCACTCTAAATAGCAATCAGCCCCAGCATTTT
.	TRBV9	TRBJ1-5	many	CASSRDSNQPQHF	TGTGCCAGCAGCAGGGATAGCAATCAGCCCCAGCATTTT